The 10 T cell receptor beta chains below were found in one sample sequenced in a study of cytomegalovirus exposure and HLA in healthy donors. The PCR had 60 Vbeta and 13 Jbeta primers. Assay used: immunoSEQ multiplex PCR; TCRdb lists only in-frame clones, some missing. This sample has about 88,000 clones, with about 90% found just once. Source material: PBMCs. These receptors were obtained from a man younger than 35 in good health and CMV-seronegative.

The chain recombines TRBV19 with TRBJ2-3; TRBD2 matches 10 bases. J was trimmed by 5 bases and V by 1 base; bases with no gene match: 12. The CDR3 is made up of 18 amino acids. Germline CDR1 reads LNHDA; CDR2 reads SQIVND (reference sequence). The CDR3 reads CASSIGPRTSGPRDTQYF. CDR3 DNA sequence: TGTGCCAGTAGTATAGGGCCCCGGACTAGCGGACCACGAGATACGCAGTATTTT. Full variable domain (outside the CDR3, taken from reference TRBV19 and TRBJ2-3): DGGITQSPKYLFRKEGQNVTLSCEQNLNHDAMYWYRQDPGQGLRLIYYSQIVNDFQKGDIAEGYSVSREKKESFPLTVTSAQKNPTAFYLCASSIGPRTSGPRDTQYFGPGTRLTVL.

This sequence joins TRBV5-4 and TRBJ2-5; D may be TRBD1 (6 bases). CDR1 SGHNT and CDR2 YYREEE come from the germline V gene (reference sequence). This CDR3 comprises 15 residues. V was shortened by 3 bases and J by 4 bases, with 16 bases between the two germline ends. This chain's CDR3 is CASSSKRQAAETQYF. The CDR3 DNA follows: TGTGCCAGCAGCTCGAAGAGACAGGCGGCAGAGACCCAGTACTTC. Looking up the rest from reference TRBV5-4 and TRBJ2-5 gives the full variable domain: ETGVTQSPTHLIKTRGQQVTLRCSSQSGHNTVSWYQQALGQGPQFIFQYYREEENGRGNFPPRFSGLQFPNYSSELNVNALELDDSALYLCASSSKRQAAETQYFGPGTRLLVL.

Details on this clone: The same CDR3 also results from other DNA sequences found in this sample. The chain employs TRBV9 and TRBJ2-5; TRBD2 matches 9 bases. V gave up 0 bases and J gave up 2 bases; unmatched junction bases: 2. Germline CDR1 reads SGDLS; CDR2 reads YYNGEE. This CDR3 is built from 15 residues. The CDR3 bases are TGTGCCAGCAGCGTAGGCGGGGGGGGACAAGAGACCCAGTACTTC. Amino acids: CASSVGGGGQETQYF. Full variable domain (outside the CDR3, taken from reference TRBV9 and TRBJ2-5): DSGVTQTPKHLITATGQRVTLRCSPRSGDLSVYWYQQSLDQGLQFLIQYYNGEERAKGNILERFSAQQFPDLHSELNLSSLELGDSALYFCASSVGGGGQETQYFGPGTRLLVL.

V and J are TRBV30 and TRBJ1-5; D is unclear. The ends were cut back, 3 bases at V and 2 bases at J, with 17 bases in the middle. CDR1 GTSNPN and CDR2 SVGIG come from the germline V gene (reference sequence). The CDR3 is 16 residues long. The CDR3, as DNA: TGTGCCTGGAGCCGAAACAGACCCTCGGGCAATCAGCCCCAGCATTTT. Translated, it gives CAWSRNRPSGNQPQHF.

This rearrangement joins TRBV27 to TRBJ1-1; D gene uncertain. The V end lost 4 bases, the J end lost 2 bases, and 8 bases lay between the germline ends. Germline V CDR1 and CDR2: MNHEY, SMNVEV (reference sequence). This CDR3 spans 13 amino acids. The CDR3 loop is CASSYLRNTEAFF. CDR3 coding DNA: TGTGCCAGCAGTTACTTGAGAAACACTGAAGCTTTCTTT.

V gene TRBV6-1 combines with J gene TRBJ1-3; D possibly corresponds to TRBD1 (5 bases). From germline, CDR1 is MNHNS and CDR2 SASEGT. The CDR3 has 14 amino acids. The V and J ends lost 3 bases and 4 bases respectively, with 10 bases between them. The CDR3 protein is CASSEQGAGNTIYF. DNA of the CDR3: TGTGCCAGCAGTGAGCAAGGGGCCGGAAACACCATATATTTT.

J is TRBJ2-1 and V is TRBV7-2; TRBD2 agrees at 8 bases. CDR1 and CDR2 from the germline V gene are SGHTA and FQGNSA. Trimming cost V 5 bases and J 0 bases; bases outside gene matches: 6. The CDR3 sequence is 16 residues long. Here the CDR3 DNA reads TGTGCCAGCAGCCCAGATAGCGGGACCTCCTACAATGAGCAGTTCTTC. It yields the protein CASSPDSGTSYNEQFF.

The gene calls are TRBV29-1 and TRBJ2-1; D remains unclear. CDR3 length equals 14 residues. From germline, CDR1 is SQVTM and CDR2 ANQGSEA. V lost 4 bases and J lost 5, with 15 bases in between. The CDR3 DNA reads TGCAGCGTTGTTATGAGAAGGCGGAACAATGAGCAGTTCTTC. Residues: CSVVMRRRNNEQFF.

The V and J genes are TRBV30 and TRBJ2-3, with 8 bases lining up with TRBD1. The junction had 3 bases not matched to a gene; V was cut back by 3 bases and J by 4 bases. Germline V gives CDR1 GTSNPN, CDR2 SVGIG (reference sequence). The CDR3 is 13 amino acids. This CDR3 reads CAWRAGGADTQYF. Here the CDR3 DNA reads TGTGCCTGGAGAGCAGGGGGCGCAGATACGCAGTATTTT.

V usage is TRBV15 and J usage is TRBJ1-1; TRBD1 aligns across 8 bases. The length of the CDR3 is 15 residues. Per the germline V gene, CDR1 is LNHNV and CDR2 is YYDKDF (reference sequence). Germline trimming cut 3 bases from V and 0 bases from J; bases unmatched to any gene: 3. The CDR3 loop is CATSRDRALNTEAFF. As DNA, the CDR3 is TGTGCCACCAGCAGGGACAGGGCCCTGAACACTGAAGCTTTCTTT. The entire variable domain, with the rest obtained from reference TRBV15 and TRBJ1-1, is as follows: DAMVIQNPRYQVTQFGKPVTLSCSQTLNHNVMYWYQQKSSQAPKLLFHYYDKDFNNEADTPDNFQSRRPNTSFCFLDIRSPGLGDTAMYLCATSRDRALNTEAFFGQGTRLTVV.